These 2 T cell receptor beta chains originate from one sample sequenced in a study of T cell responses to AZD1222 COVID-19 vaccine. Here immunoSEQ multiplex PCR was the method, and the copy in TCRdb shows in-frame clones only, minus some. The table includes about 90,000 clones, 80% to 90% detected once. The sample consisted of peripheral blood, taken on day 0 of AZD1222 vaccination. Receptors were obtained from an adult in good health.

The chain uses TRBV6-6 and TRBJ1-2; tentatively, D is TRBD1 (5 bases). Trimming shortened V by 8 bases and J by 10 bases, and 14 bases separated the two germline ends. There are 11 residues in the CDR3. CDR1 and CDR2 from the germline V gene are MNHNY and SVGAGI (reference sequence). The CDR3 DNA reads as TGTGCCAGCGGTATTGACAGTGTCTACACCTTC. Its translation is CASGIDSVYTF.

V gene TRBV11-3 combines with J gene TRBJ2-3; D is perhaps TRBD1 or TRBD2 (6 bases each). The germline V gene has CDR1 SGHNT and CDR2 YENEEA. Between the trimmed V and J ends, which lost 3 bases and 2 bases, there was a span of 12 bases. The CDR3 runs to 15 residues. CDR3 sequence reads: CASSFRGGHTDTQYF. DNA for the CDR3: TGTGCCAGCAGCTTCCGAGGGGGGCACACAGATACGCAGTATTTT.